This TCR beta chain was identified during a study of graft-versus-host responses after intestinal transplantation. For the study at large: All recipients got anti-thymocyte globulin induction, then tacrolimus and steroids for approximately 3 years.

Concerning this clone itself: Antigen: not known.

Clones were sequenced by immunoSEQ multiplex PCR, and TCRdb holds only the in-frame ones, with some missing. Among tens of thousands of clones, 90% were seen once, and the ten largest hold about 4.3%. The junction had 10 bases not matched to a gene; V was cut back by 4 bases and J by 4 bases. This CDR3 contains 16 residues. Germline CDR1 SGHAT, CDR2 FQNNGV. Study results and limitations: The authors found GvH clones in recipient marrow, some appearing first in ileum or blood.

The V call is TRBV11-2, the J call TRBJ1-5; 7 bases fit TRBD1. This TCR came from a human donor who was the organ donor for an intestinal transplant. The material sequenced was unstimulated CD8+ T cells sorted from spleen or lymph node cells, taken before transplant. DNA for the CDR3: TGTGCCAGCAGCTCCGAGTCGGGACAGCCTAATCAGCCCCAGCATTTT. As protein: CASSSESGQPNQPQHF.